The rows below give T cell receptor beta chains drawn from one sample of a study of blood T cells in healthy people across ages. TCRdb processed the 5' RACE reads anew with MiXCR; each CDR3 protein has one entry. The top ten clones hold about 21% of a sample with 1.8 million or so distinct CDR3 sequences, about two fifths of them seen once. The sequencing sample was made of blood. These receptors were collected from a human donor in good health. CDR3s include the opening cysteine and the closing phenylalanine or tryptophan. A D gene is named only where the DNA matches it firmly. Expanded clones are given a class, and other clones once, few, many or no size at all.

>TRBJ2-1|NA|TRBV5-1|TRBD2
CASSLEGLDFEQCF
TGCGCCAGCAGCTTGGAGGGACTAGACTTTGAGCAGTGCTTC
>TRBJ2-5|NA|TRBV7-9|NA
CASSPQYKGLETQYF
TGTGCCAGCAGCCCCCAATATAAGGGGTTAGAGACCCAGTACTTC
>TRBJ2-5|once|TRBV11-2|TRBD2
CASSLARGGPGETQYF
TGTGCCAGCAGCTTAGCTCGGGGGGGGCCGGGAGAGACCCAGTACTTC
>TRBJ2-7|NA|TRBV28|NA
CAGSLPASWRYEQYF
TGTGCCGGCAGTTTACCCGCCTCCTGGAGGTACGAGCAGTACTTC
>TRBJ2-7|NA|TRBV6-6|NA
CASSWGTNTYEQYF
TGTGCCAGCAGTTGGGGTACCAACACCTACGAGCAGTACTTC
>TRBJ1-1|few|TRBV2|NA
CASGGRGLPEAFF
TGTGCCAGCGGGGGGCGAGGGCTGCCTGAAGCTTTCTTT
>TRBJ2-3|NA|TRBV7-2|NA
CASSLFASGADTQYF
TGTGCCAGCAGCTTATTTGCGTCGGGGGCAGATACGCAGTATTTT
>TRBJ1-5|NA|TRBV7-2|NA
CASSLSGTYGQPQHF
TGTGCCAGCAGCCTAAGCGGGACATATGGTCAGCCCCAGCATTTT
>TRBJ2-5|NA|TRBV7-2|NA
CASSPWGPDETQYF
TGTGCCAGCAGCCCTTGGGGGCCAGATGAGACCCAGTACTTC
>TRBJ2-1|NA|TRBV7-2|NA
CASTPTIYSYNEQFF
TGTGCCAGCACCCCGACTATTTACTCCTACAATGAGCAGTTCTTC
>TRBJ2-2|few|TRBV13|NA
CASSFITGFTGELFF
TGTGCCAGCAGCTTCATAACAGGGTTCACCGGGGAGCTGTTTTTT
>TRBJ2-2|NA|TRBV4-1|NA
CASSPYTGAVTGELFF
TGCGCCAGCAGCCCCTATACGGGGGCTGTCACCGGGGAGCTGTTTTTT
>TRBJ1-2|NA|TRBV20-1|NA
CSASPKEGRLNYGYTF
TGCAGTGCTAGTCCCAAGGAGGGCAGATTAAACTATGGCTACACCTTC
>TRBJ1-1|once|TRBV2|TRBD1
CASKGAGGRNTEAFF
TGTGCCAGCAAGGGCGCAGGGGGCAGGAACACTGAAGCTTTCTTT
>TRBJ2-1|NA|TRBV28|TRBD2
CASIAPGLAGYSEQFF
TGTGCCAGCATAGCACCGGGACTAGCGGGATACAGTGAGCAGTTCTTC
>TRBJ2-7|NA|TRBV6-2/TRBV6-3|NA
CASRQGLTCNEQYF
TGTGCCAGCAGACAGGGTTTAACCTGCAATGAGCAGTACTTC
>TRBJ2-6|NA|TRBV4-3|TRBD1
CASSQWTGGWGANVLTF
TGCGCCAGCAGCCAATGGACAGGGGGATGGGGGGCCAACGTCCTGACTTTC
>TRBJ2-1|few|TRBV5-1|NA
CASSFLESEQFF
TGCGCCAGCAGCTTTTTAGAAAGTGAGCAGTTCTTC
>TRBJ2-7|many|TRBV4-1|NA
CASSLTGFGGYEQYF
TGCGCCAGCAGCCTCACAGGGTTTGGCGGCTACGAGCAGTACTTC
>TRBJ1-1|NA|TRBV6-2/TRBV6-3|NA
CASSTDQVEAFF
TGTGCCAGCAGTACTGACCAGGTTGAAGCTTTCTTT
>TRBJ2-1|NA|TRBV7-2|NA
CASSLDIGDYNEQFF
TGTGCCAGCAGCTTAGACATTGGAGATTACAATGAGCAGTTCTTC
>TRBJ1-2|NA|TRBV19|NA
CASSIGTEGYGYTF
TGTGCCAGTAGTATCGGCACCGAGGGCTATGGCTACACCTTC
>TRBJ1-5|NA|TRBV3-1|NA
CASSRGEQPQHF
TGTGCCAGCAGCCGTGGGGAACAGCCCCAGCATTTT
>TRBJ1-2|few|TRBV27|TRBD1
CASRTGIYGYTF
TGTGCCAGCAGGACAGGGATCTATGGCTACACCTTC
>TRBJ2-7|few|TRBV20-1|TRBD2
CSARAGGGLSYEQYF
TGCAGTGCTAGAGCGGGCGGGGGGCTCTCCTACGAGCAGTACTTC
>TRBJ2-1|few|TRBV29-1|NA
CSVEVEGPAVSEQFF
TGCAGCGTTGAAGTTGAGGGGCCTGCCGTTTCTGAGCAGTTCTTC
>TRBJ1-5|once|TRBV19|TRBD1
CATRVGSPGTEFRPLANQPQHF
TGTGCCACCCGGGTTGGTTCGCCCGGGACAGAGTTCCGCCCTCTTGCCAATCAGCCCCAGCATTTT
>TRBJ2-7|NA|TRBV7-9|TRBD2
CASSSGGTHPYEQYF
TGTGCCAGCAGCTCCGGGGGGACCCACCCCTACGAGCAGTACTTC
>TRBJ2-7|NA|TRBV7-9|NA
CASSSEGKHSYEQYF
TGTGCCAGCAGCTCGGAAGGGAAACACTCCTACGAGCAGTACTTC
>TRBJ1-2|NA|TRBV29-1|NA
CSVSGDFHGYTF
TGCAGCGTTAGTGGGGATTTCCATGGCTACACCTTC
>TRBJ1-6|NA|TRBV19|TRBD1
CASSRGTGGFRDSPLHF
TGTGCCAGTAGCCGTGGGACAGGGGGGTTTAGAGATTCACCCCTCCACTTT